The clone carrying this T cell receptor (beta chain) has more than one count but fewer than ten. Its specificity is unknown. Study results and caveats: Tumor-infiltrating Treg TCR alpha and beta sequences overlapped most with tumor naive CD4+ T cells, then blood naive.

The CDR3 contains 16 residues. Losses at the gene ends were 6 bases for V and 7 bases for J; bases not matched to a gene: 12. Germline V CDR1 and CDR2: MNHEY, SVGAGI. The memory fraction was CD4+CD45RO+CD25- cells. TCRdb analysed the 5' RACE reads with MiXCR anew, one entry per CDR3 protein. In the table there are 25,000 to 35,000 distinct CDR3 sequences, approximately 25% of which are singletons. The chain has TRBV6-5 and TRBJ2-7, with TRBD2 identical over 13 bases. The source of this sequence is a female donor with breast cancer. Sample: memory CD4+ T cells sorted from blood. The subset was: memory CD4+ T cells, CD4+CD45RO+CD25-. The CDR3 spells CASSLGLAGTTREQYF. CDR3 nucleotide sequence: TGTGCCAGCAGCCTGGGACTAGCGGGGACTACTAGGGAGCAGTACTTC.